The table lists the clone carrying this T cell receptor (beta chain) with many counts. The antigen remains unidentified. The CDR3 is 15 amino acids. In germline, CDR1 is SQVTM, CDR2 ANQGSEA. Trimming removed 2 bases from V and 0 bases from J; junction bases left unmatched: 5. With a J-beta primer mix and a sample-barcoded 5' primer, a second PCR ran about 6 to 11 cycles. A single record per CDR3 protein comes from TCRdb applying MiXCR to the 5' RACE reads. This sample has about 640,000 distinct CDR3 sequences, with 35% to 50% found just once. The data stem from a study of blood T cells in healthy people across ages. Study outcomes and limitations: Donors of long life had a larger count of naive CD4+ cells and greater diversity than aged donors. Calculation of diversity from one million T cells yielded estimates considered to be underestimates.

The TCR comes from a man at least 80 years old in good health. Sequencing was done on a sample of blood. The V call is TRBV29-1, the J call TRBJ2-5; 8 bases align to TRBD1. The CDR3 region is CSVETNRGYQETQYF. The CDR3 nucleotides are TGCAGCGTTGAAACAAACAGGGGGTACCAAGAGACCCAGTACTTC.